The present T cell receptor beta chain was sequenced within a study of blood T cells in healthy people across ages. Study-level results: Roughly linear declines in TCR beta diversity per million T cells occurred with age. Leaving the PBMCs unsorted stopped any conclusive comparison of naive versus antigen-experienced cells.

For the second PCR, which ran for 7 to 11 cycles, a sample-barcoded 5' primer and a J-beta primer mix were used. Through a template-switch adaptor with 12 random nucleotides, each cDNA molecule received a tag. TCRdb reprocessed the 5' RACE reads via MiXCR and lists one record per CDR3 protein. The repertoire holds around 1,700,000 distinct CDR3 sequences, with 28% as singletons. Germline CDR1 is KGHSH and CDR2 is LQKENI. V was pared by 4 bases and J by 12 bases, with 22 bases between. CDR3 size: 15 residues. On this clonotype: Its specificity is not known.

The rearrangement joins TRBV18 to TRBJ2-1; D assignment may be TRBD1 or TRBD2 (6 bases each). Sequencing used blood. The sequence came from a woman in her thirties in good health. The CDR3 reads CASSQQSGRQGRQFF. The CDR3 DNA sequence: TGTGCCAGCTCACAACAGAGCGGGCGTCAGGGGCGGCAGTTCTTC.